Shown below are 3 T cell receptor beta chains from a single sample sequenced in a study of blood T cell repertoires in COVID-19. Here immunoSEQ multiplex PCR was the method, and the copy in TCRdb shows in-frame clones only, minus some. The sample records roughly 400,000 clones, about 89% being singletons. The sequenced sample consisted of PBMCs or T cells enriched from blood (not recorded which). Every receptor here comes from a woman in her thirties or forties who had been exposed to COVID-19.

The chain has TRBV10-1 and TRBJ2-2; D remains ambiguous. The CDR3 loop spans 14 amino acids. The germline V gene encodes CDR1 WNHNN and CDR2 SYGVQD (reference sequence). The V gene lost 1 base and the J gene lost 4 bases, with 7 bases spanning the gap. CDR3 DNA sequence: TGCGCCAGCAGTGAGTTCGACATCACCGGGGAGCTGTTTTTT. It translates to CASSEFDITGELFF.

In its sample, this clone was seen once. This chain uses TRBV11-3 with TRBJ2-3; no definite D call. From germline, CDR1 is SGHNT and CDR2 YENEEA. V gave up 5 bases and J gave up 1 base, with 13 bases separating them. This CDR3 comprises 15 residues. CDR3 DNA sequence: TGTGCCAGCAGCCCCCCTTTTGTAGGCACAGATACGCAGTATTTT. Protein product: CASSPPFVGTDTQYF.

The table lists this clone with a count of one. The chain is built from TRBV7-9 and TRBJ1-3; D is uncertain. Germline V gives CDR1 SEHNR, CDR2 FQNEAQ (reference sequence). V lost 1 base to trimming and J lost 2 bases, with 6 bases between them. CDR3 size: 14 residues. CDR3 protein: CASSLGGAGNTIYF. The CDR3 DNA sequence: TGTGCCAGCAGCTTAGGCGGGGCTGGAAACACCATATATTTT.